This T cell receptor beta chain was identified in a study of cytomegalovirus exposure and HLA in healthy donors. This CDR3 contains 13 residues. Trimming removed 5 bases at V and 1 base at J, with 8 bases between. CDR1 and CDR2 from the germline V gene are SEHNR and FQNEAQ (reference sequence). It was with 60 Vbeta and 13 Jbeta primers that the PCR ran. Libraries were prepared by immunoSEQ multiplex PCR; TCRdb keeps only in-frame clonotypes and omits some of them. The sample has some 200,000 clones, around 80% seen once; the top ten hold less than 7%. This rearrangement joins TRBV7-9 to TRBJ1-2; perhaps TRBD1 as D (6 bases). This sequence was found in a man between 40 and 49 years old in good health and CMV-seropositive. Sequencing input: PBMCs. The CDR3 spells CASSPDSNYGYTF. The CDR3 bases are TGTGCCAGCAGCCCGGACAGTAACTATGGCTACACCTTC.